This T cell receptor beta chain was captured in a study of T cells after yellow fever vaccination (dated by TCRdb to the late 2010s). For context, the study as a whole: The SMART-Seq v4 Ultra Low Input RNA kit was used to prepare libraries from fractions with low cell numbers. Blood samples were taken at several timepoints before and after primary and secondary immunization, and bulk PBMC replicates and cell subsets were isolated. Two healthy male donors made up the cohort, one aged 18 to 29 years and the other aged 30 to 40 years. To track T-cell clones before and after primary and booster YFV17D yellow fever vaccination, bulk TCR alpha and beta repertoires were sequenced longitudinally.

Findings and caveats that apply to the study as a whole: Compared with the primary T-cell response, the secondary T-cell response was weaker but faster, peaking on day 5 rather than day 15. A small fraction of clonotypes showed up in both the CD4 and CD8 compartments, probably as a result of convergent recombination. FACS-sorted repertoires could contain abundant contaminating clonotypes from the bulk population, so computational filtering was required. After the booster, most of the clones that had expanded following primary vaccination were detected again (almost 98% of CD4 and 80% to 90% of CD8), which suggests that memory was broadly maintained. Only a couple of donors were included in the study, so the extent to which the findings can be generalized is limited.

TCR cDNA was made using 5'RACE template switching, a step that added a universal primer site and unique molecular identifiers. cDNA synthesis was primed from both the TCR alpha and TCR beta constant segments. Library amplification involved two PCR steps, and the second step added sample barcodes and sequencing adapters. Sequencing of libraries was done on Illumina HiSeq 2500 (2x100 bp) or NovaSeq (2x150 bp). As for how the authors treated the data: MIGEC handled demultiplexing of reads and collapsing into UMI consensus sequences, while MiXCR performed V(D)J alignment. Clonotypes responding to the vaccine were identified with edgeR on replicate PBMC samples, with the criteria of FDR below 0.01 and a log2 fold change above 5 up to day 15. Bulk clonotypes were assigned CD4 or CD8 identity according to which sequenced CD4 or CD8 repertoire held them at higher abundance. The public reads were reanalyzed by TCRdb: fastp trimming at Q25, MiXCR alignment, in-frame beta chains only. Every CDR3 protein is listed once, alongside the most common genes and DNA of its rows. The V and J calls, along with clone size, are taken from TCRdb and not from the paper's own processing. The sample has approximately 300,000 distinct CDR3 sequences on record, 13% of them singletons. The ten largest clones represent roughly 0.5% of the sample.

The treatment or condition label on this specimen signifies: live attenuated yellow fever vaccine strain. PBMCs were isolated from peripheral blood using a standard Ficoll-Paque protocol. Dynabeads CD4 and CD8 positive selection kits were used to isolate the CD4 and CD8 T-cell fractions. TriZol was used to extract RNA from bulk PBMCs, CD4 and CD8 fractions, and dextramer-positive and dextramer-negative fractions. The CDR3 holds 19 amino acids from the cysteine to the phenylalanine. Left in the record is the CDR3 DNA by itself, 57 bases read in frame from the first base. V is pruned by 2 bases and J by 0 bases, leaving 9 bases of the junction without a gene match. Points on this clonotype: Its antigen specificity is not known. No base quality information exists; no much larger clone differs at one position.

The receptor comes from a man aged 25 to 40 who received the YFV17D yellow fever vaccine. Source: CD4+ T cells sorted from PBMCs, taken 45 days after the yellow fever booster vaccination. The chain is made from TRBV12-3 or TRBV12-4 and TRBJ2-4; 11 central nucleotides agree with TRBD2. Here is the DNA: TGTGCCAGCAGTTTACCGCCCCCGGGACTAGCGGTAGCCAAAAACATTCAGTACTTC. This translates into CASSLPPPGLAVAKNIQYF.